The rows below give T cell receptor beta chains drawn from one sample of a study of beta chain features in type 1 diabetes. Repertoires were generated with immunoSEQ multiplex PCR, while TCRdb's copy carries only in-frame clones and drops some. Of about 320,000 clones in the sample, roughly 15% are singletons; the top ten hold 6.7%. The specimen sequenced was central memory CD4+ T cells from blood. Every receptor here comes from a man aged 30 to 45 in good health. Both conserved end residues are part of each CDR3. Expanded clones get a size class; other rows say once, few or many, or leave the size out.

>.|TRBV6-5
CASSYVGLMGANVLTF
>few|TRBV6-6
CASSRAGQGNSPLHF
>few|TRBV5-4
CASSQDASGRARNIQYF
>.|TRBV1
CTSSPPTSGGASSYNEQFF
>.|TRBV7-7
CASSLRVLETQYF
>.|TRBV7-2
CASSFGQTGELFF
>.|TRBV9
CASRLAGSYEQYF
>few|TRBV4-1
CASSQEGFRTASYNEQFF
>few|TRBV2
CASSEEAGVEQYF
>few|TRBV4-1
CASSQDGGYGNTIYF
>few|TRBV6-5
CASSSRGQGYGYTF
>few|TRBV6-1
CASSEQGAYTEAFF
>.|TRBV7-2
CASSLAAGAGTEAFF
>.|TRBV25-1
CASTAQGISVTEAFF
>few|TRBV6-1
CASSENARQPQHF
>.|TRBV7-3
CASSGADTQYF
>few|TRBV27
CASSYKYQETQYF
>.|TRBV7-3
CASSLQGTGNEQFF
>.|TRBV6-1
CASSEVANYGYTF
>few|TRBV27
CASSSTPQGGRTDTQYF
>few|TRBV4-1
CASSQQQDAPGYNEQFF
>.|TRBV11-3
CASSWDRTTEAFF
>few|TRBV25-1
CASSESSGYTF
>few|TRBV11-3
CASSLEIHEQFF
>few|TRBV18
CASSLQGGNQPQHF
>.|TRBV20-1
CSATRRGEQFF
>.|TRBV5-8
CASSLGLASYNEQFF
>few|TRBV6-5
CASSQVNYGYTF
>.|TRBV2
CANSGQKQETQYF
>.|TRBV6-5
CASRSTGVQPQHF
>few|TRBV4-2
CASSQANGGGEAFF
>few|TRBV19
CASTTTASSNQPQHF
>.|TRBV6-5
CASSYWGRNYGYTF
>.|TRBV5-1
CASSHGSYGYTF
>few|TRBV5-4
CASSLVGPSGSGEQFF